These T cell receptor beta chains were read from a single sample in a study of a mutant IDH1 vaccine in newly diagnosed glioma. Sequencing used immunoSEQ multiplex PCR; TCRdb keeps in-frame clones, though not all of them. The sample consists of tens of thousands of clones, about 75% of them appearing once. Their antigens are not known. Specimen: PBMCs, collected from a glioma patient whose treatment included an IDH1 peptide vaccine. The receptors here all came from a man aged 45-65 years with glioma. CDR3s include the opening cysteine and the closing phenylalanine or tryptophan. A D gene is named only where the DNA matches it firmly. The size of a clone is reported for some rows only, either as once, few or many, or as a class for expanded clones.

d_gene: NA
abundance: few
j_gene: TRBJ1-5
v_gene: TRBV5-8
CDR3aa: CASSLESGGQPQHF
CDR3nt: TGTGCCAGCAGCTTGGAGTCCGGAGGTCAGCCCCAGCATTTT

d_gene: TRBD1
abundance: once
j_gene: TRBJ2-5
v_gene: TRBV7-7
CDR3aa: CASSPGTGQETQYF
CDR3nt: TGTGCTAGCAGCCCAGGGACAGGGCAAGAGACCCAGTACTTC

d_gene: NA
abundance: NA
j_gene: TRBJ2-3
v_gene: TRBV9
CDR3aa: CASSGQRSDTQYF
CDR3nt: TGTGCCAGCAGCGGACAGAGGTCAGATACGCAGTATTTT

d_gene: NA
abundance: NA
j_gene: TRBJ2-7
v_gene: TRBV5-1
CDR3aa: CASSSQGSEQYF
CDR3nt: TGCGCCAGCAGCTCCCAGGGTTCCGAGCAGTACTTC

d_gene: NA
abundance: NA
j_gene: TRBJ1-5
v_gene: TRBV4-2
CDR3aa: CASSPRQDSNQPQHF
CDR3nt: TGTGCCAGCAGCCCTAGACAGGATAGCAATCAGCCCCAGCATTTT

d_gene: TRBD2
abundance: NA
j_gene: TRBJ2-5
v_gene: TRBV5-1
CDR3aa: CASSLGTSQETQYF
CDR3nt: TGCGCCAGCAGCTTGGGGACTAGCCAAGAGACCCAGTACTTC

d_gene: NA
abundance: NA
j_gene: TRBJ1-2
v_gene: TRBV10-3
CDR3aa: CATRERMGPNYGYTF
CDR3nt: TGTGCCACCCGGGAGAGGATGGGTCCTAACTATGGCTACACCTTC

d_gene: NA
abundance: NA
j_gene: TRBJ2-2
v_gene: TRBV5-4
CDR3aa: CASSSALETGELFF
CDR3nt: TGTGCCAGCAGTTCCGCGCTTGAGACCGGGGAGCTGTTTTTT

d_gene: TRBD2
abundance: NA
j_gene: TRBJ2-5
v_gene: TRBV19
CDR3aa: CASSTTSGVTQYF
CDR3nt: TGTGCCAGTAGTACAACTAGCGGCGTGACCCAGTACTTC

d_gene: TRBD2
abundance: NA
j_gene: TRBJ2-7
v_gene: TRBV5-6
CDR3aa: CASSLRTSGGAGSF
CDR3nt: TGTGCCAGCAGCTTGCGAACTAGCGGGGGGGCAGGTTCCTTC

d_gene: NA
abundance: NA
j_gene: TRBJ1-5
v_gene: TRBV6-6
CDR3aa: CASSSLEQPQHF
CDR3nt: TGTGCCAGCAGTTCCTTAGAACAGCCCCAGCATTTT

d_gene: NA
abundance: once
j_gene: TRBJ1-1
v_gene: TRBV5-1
CDR3aa: CASVHVVGTDNTEAFF
CDR3nt: TGCGCCAGCGTCCATGTCGTAGGGACGGACAACACTGAAGCTTTCTTT

d_gene: NA
abundance: NA
j_gene: TRBJ1-1
v_gene: TRBV14
CDR3aa: CASSQEDYNTEAFF
CDR3nt: TGTGCCAGCAGCCAAGAGGATTATAACACTGAAGCTTTCTTT

d_gene: TRBD1
abundance: NA
j_gene: TRBJ1-5
v_gene: TRBV9
CDR3aa: CASSEGASYQPQHF
CDR3nt: TGTGCCAGCAGCGAGGGGGCCAGTTACCAGCCCCAGCATTTT

d_gene: NA
abundance: few
j_gene: TRBJ1-4
v_gene: TRBV13
CDR3aa: CASGKGGEKLFF
CDR3nt: TGTGCCAGCGGCAAGGGTGGAGAAAAACTGTTTTTT

d_gene: NA
abundance: NA
j_gene: TRBJ2-2
v_gene: TRBV5-4
CDR3aa: CASSLAGRAGELFF
CDR3nt: TGTGCCAGCAGCTTGGCAGGGCGGGCCGGGGAGCTGTTTTTT

d_gene: NA
abundance: NA
j_gene: TRBJ1-1
v_gene: TRBV27
CDR3aa: CASYPFGGAYTEAFF
CDR3nt: TGTGCCAGCTATCCTTTTGGGGGCGCGTACACTGAAGCTTTCTTT

d_gene: NA
abundance: NA
j_gene: TRBJ1-4
v_gene: TRBV18
CDR3aa: CASSPWDGNEKLFF
CDR3nt: TGTGCCAGCTCACCATGGGACGGCAATGAAAAACTGTTTTTT

d_gene: TRBD2
abundance: NA
j_gene: TRBJ2-7
v_gene: TRBV30
CDR3aa: CAWGAGSSYEQYF
CDR3nt: TGTGCCTGGGGAGCGGGGAGCTCCTACGAGCAGTACTTC

d_gene: NA
abundance: NA
j_gene: TRBJ2-5
v_gene: TRBV7-9
CDR3aa: CASSLPPGEETQYF
CDR3nt: TGTGCCAGCAGCTTACCCCCGGGGGAAGAGACCCAGTACTTC

d_gene: TRBD1
abundance: NA
j_gene: TRBJ2-5
v_gene: TRBV15
CDR3aa: CATSRADRVQETQYF
CDR3nt: TGTGCCACCAGCAGAGCGGACAGGGTCCAAGAGACCCAGTACTTC

d_gene: TRBD1
abundance: NA
j_gene: TRBJ1-2
v_gene: TRBV6-5
CDR3aa: CASSTGGESYTF
CDR3nt: TGTGCCAGCAGTACAGGGGGCGAAAGCTACACCTTC

d_gene: NA
abundance: NA
j_gene: TRBJ2-2
v_gene: TRBV6-5
CDR3aa: CASSYDKDVTGELFF
CDR3nt: TGTGCCAGCAGTTACGACAAAGATGTCACCGGGGAGCTGTTTTTT

d_gene: NA
abundance: NA
j_gene: TRBJ1-4
v_gene: TRBV5-1
CDR3aa: CASSLAGVGTWGEKLFF
CDR3nt: TGCGCCAGCAGCTTGGCCGGAGTAGGGACTTGGGGTGAAAAACTGTTTTTT

d_gene: NA
abundance: NA
j_gene: TRBJ2-1
v_gene: TRBV5-1
CDR3aa: CASSLTGAPYNEQFF
CDR3nt: TGCGCCAGCAGCTTGACGGGGGCCCCTTACAATGAGCAGTTCTTC

d_gene: TRBD1
abundance: many
j_gene: TRBJ1-4
v_gene: TRBV30
CDR3aa: CAWSELQGRGEKLFF
CDR3nt: TGTGCCTGGAGTGAACTACAGGGGAGAGGAGAAAAACTGTTTTTT

d_gene: NA
abundance: NA
j_gene: TRBJ1-3
v_gene: TRBV7-8
CDR3aa: CACWDFSGNTIYF
CDR3nt: TGTGCCTGCTGGGACTTCTCTGGAAACACCATATATTTT

d_gene: TRBD1
abundance: NA
j_gene: TRBJ1-3
v_gene: TRBV5-1
CDR3aa: CASSLDGQGPGNTIYF
CDR3nt: TGCGCCAGCAGCTTGGATGGACAGGGGCCTGGAAACACCATATATTTT

d_gene: NA
abundance: few
j_gene: TRBJ2-2
v_gene: TRBV4-2
CDR3aa: CASSQTPGQATGELFF
CDR3nt: TGTGCCAGCAGCCAAACACCGGGACAAGCCACCGGGGAGCTGTTTTTT

d_gene: NA
abundance: NA
j_gene: TRBJ1-1
v_gene: TRBV7-9
CDR3aa: CASSLRGDSTEAFF
CDR3nt: TGTGCCAGCAGCTTAAGGGGGGACTCCACTGAAGCTTTCTTT

d_gene: TRBD1
abundance: NA
j_gene: TRBJ2-5
v_gene: TRBV9
CDR3aa: CASSPPGTDQETQYF
CDR3nt: TGTGCCAGCAGCCCTCCAGGGACAGACCAAGAGACCCAGTACTTC

d_gene: TRBD1
abundance: NA
j_gene: TRBJ1-2
v_gene: TRBV19
CDR3aa: CASSRNRGLNYGYTF
CDR3nt: TGTGCCAGTAGCCGCAACAGGGGATTGAACTATGGCTACACCTTC

d_gene: NA
abundance: NA
j_gene: TRBJ1-1
v_gene: TRBV11-2
CDR3aa: CASSPHAGVNTEAFF
CDR3nt: TGTGCCAGCAGCCCACACGCAGGGGTGAACACTGAAGCTTTCTTT

d_gene: TRBD2
abundance: NA
j_gene: TRBJ2-7
v_gene: TRBV4-2
CDR3aa: CASSFGLAGGSSYEQYF
CDR3nt: TGTGCCAGCAGCTTCGGACTAGCGGGGGGGAGCTCCTACGAGCAGTACTTC

d_gene: NA
abundance: NA
j_gene: TRBJ1-2
v_gene: TRBV5-6
CDR3aa: CASSLGRDYGYTF
CDR3nt: TGTGCCAGCAGCTTGGGCAGGGACTATGGCTACACCTTC

d_gene: NA
abundance: NA
j_gene: TRBJ1-1
v_gene: TRBV10-3
CDR3aa: CAINSGGETEAFF
CDR3nt: TGTGCCATCAATTCGGGGGGCGAAACTGAAGCTTTCTTT

d_gene: NA
abundance: NA
j_gene: TRBJ1-1
v_gene: TRBV19
CDR3aa: CASRRGNTEAFF
CDR3nt: TGTGCCAGTAGGCGGGGGAACACTGAAGCTTTCTTT

d_gene: NA
abundance: NA
j_gene: TRBJ1-3
v_gene: TRBV2
CDR3aa: CASSEGRAGNTIYF
CDR3nt: TGTGCCAGCAGTGAAGGCAGGGCTGGAAACACCATATATTTT

d_gene: TRBD2
abundance: NA
j_gene: TRBJ2-5
v_gene: TRBV5-1
CDR3aa: CASSLVPLAGETQYF
CDR3nt: TGCGCCAGCAGCTTGGTCCCGCTAGCGGGCGAGACCCAGTACTTC

d_gene: NA
abundance: NA
j_gene: TRBJ1-2
v_gene: TRBV6-1
CDR3aa: CASSGTRHLNYGYTF
CDR3nt: TGTGCCAGCAGTGGTACCAGGCACCTCAACTATGGCTACACCTTC

d_gene: TRBD2
abundance: once
j_gene: TRBJ2-2
v_gene: TRBV25-1
CDR3aa: CASSESLGGWTGELFF
CDR3nt: TGTGCCAGCAGTGAATCCCTCGGGGGGTGGACCGGGGAGCTGTTTTTT